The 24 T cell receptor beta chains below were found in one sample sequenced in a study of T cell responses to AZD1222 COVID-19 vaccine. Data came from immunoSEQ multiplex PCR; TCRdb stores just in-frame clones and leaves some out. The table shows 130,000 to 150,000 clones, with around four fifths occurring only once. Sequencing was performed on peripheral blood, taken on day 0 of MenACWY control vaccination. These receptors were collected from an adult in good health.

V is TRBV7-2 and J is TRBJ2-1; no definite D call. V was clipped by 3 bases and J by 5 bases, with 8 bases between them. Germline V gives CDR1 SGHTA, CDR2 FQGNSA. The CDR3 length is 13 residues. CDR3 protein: CASSLRRDNEQFF. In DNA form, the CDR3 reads TGTGCCAGCAGCTTGAGACGGGACAATGAGCAGTTCTTC.

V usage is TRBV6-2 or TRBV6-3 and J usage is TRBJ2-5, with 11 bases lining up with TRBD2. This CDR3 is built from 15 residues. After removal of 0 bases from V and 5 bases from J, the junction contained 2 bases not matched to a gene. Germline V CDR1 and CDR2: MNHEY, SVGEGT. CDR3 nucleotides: TGTGCCAGCAGTTACTCCCTAGCGGGGGGTGAGACCCAGTACTTC. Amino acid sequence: CASSYSLAGGETQYF.

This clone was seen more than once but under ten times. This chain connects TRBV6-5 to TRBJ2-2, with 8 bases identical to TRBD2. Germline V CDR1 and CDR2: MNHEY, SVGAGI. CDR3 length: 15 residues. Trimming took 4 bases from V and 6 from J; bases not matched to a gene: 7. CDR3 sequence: CASSLFRGGSGELFF. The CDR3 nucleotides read TGTGCCAGCAGTTTGTTTCGGGGGGGCTCCGGGGAGCTGTTTTTT.

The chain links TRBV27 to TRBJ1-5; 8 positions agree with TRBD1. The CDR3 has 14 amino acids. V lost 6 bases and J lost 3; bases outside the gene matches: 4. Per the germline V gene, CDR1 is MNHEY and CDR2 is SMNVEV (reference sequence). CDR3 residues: CASSWTGTNQPQHF. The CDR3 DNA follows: TGTGCCAGCAGCTGGACAGGGACCAATCAGCCCCAGCATTTT.

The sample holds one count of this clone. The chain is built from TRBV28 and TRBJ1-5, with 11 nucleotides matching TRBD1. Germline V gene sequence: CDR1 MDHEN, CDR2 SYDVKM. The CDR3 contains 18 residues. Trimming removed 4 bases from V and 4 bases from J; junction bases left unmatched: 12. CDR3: CASSSRMGGTGGNQPQHF. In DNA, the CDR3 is TGTGCCAGCAGTTCAAGGATGGGTGGGACAGGGGGTAATCAGCCCCAGCATTTT.

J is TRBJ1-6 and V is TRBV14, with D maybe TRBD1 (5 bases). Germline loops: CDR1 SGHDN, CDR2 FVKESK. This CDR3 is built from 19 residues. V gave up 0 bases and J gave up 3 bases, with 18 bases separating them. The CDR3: CASSQDLGDSAFYNSPLHF. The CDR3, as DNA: TGTGCCAGCAGCCAAGATCTGGGCGACAGCGCTTTCTATAATTCACCCCTCCACTTT.

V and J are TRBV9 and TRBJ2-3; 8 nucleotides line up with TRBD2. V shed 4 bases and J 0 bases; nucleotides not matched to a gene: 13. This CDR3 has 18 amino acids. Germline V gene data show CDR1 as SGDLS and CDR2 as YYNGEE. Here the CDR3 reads CASSFRVSGDSSTDTQYF. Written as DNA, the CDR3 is TGTGCCAGCAGCTTCCGGGTTAGCGGGGACTCTAGCACAGATACGCAGTATTTT. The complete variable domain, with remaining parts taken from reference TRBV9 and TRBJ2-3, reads DSGVTQTPKHLITATGQRVTLRCSPRSGDLSVYWYQQSLDQGLQFLIQYYNGEERAKGNILERFSAQQFPDLHSELNLSSLELGDSALYFCASSFRVSGDSSTDTQYFGPGTRLTVL.

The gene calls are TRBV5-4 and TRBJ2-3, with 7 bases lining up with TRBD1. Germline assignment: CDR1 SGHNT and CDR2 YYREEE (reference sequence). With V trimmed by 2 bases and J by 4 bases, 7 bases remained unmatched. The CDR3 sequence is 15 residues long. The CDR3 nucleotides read TGTGCCAGCAGCTTAGCTGGCAGGGGGTCAGATACGCAGTATTTT. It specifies CASSLAGRGSDTQYF.

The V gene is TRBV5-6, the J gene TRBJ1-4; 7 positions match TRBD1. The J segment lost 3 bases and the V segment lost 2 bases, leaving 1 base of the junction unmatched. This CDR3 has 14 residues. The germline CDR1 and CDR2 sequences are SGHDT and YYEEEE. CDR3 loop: CASSFGTANEKLFF. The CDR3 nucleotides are TGTGCCAGCAGCTTCGGGACAGCTAATGAAAAACTGTTTTTT.

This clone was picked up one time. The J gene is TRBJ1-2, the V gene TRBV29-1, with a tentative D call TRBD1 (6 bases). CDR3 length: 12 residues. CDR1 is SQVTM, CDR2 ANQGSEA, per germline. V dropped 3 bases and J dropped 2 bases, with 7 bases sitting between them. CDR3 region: CSVDRGNYGYTF. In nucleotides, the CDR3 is TGCAGCGTTGACAGGGGAAACTATGGCTACACCTTC. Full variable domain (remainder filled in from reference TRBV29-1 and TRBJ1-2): SAVISQKPSRDICQRGTSLTIQCQVDSQVTMMFWYRQQPGQSLTLIATANQGSEATYESGFVIDKFPISRPNLTFSTLTVSNMSPEDSSIYLCSVDRGNYGYTFGSGTRLTVV.

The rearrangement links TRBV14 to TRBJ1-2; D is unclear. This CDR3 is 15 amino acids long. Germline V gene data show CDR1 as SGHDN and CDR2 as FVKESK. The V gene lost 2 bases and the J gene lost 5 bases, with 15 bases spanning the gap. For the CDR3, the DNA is TGTGCCAGCAGCCAACCGGGAGGGAACTTATATGGCTACACCTTC. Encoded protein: CASSQPGGNLYGYTF.

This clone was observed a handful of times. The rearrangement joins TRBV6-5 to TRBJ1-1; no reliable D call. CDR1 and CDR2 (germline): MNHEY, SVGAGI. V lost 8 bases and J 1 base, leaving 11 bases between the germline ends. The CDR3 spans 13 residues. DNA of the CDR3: TGTGCCAGCGTAGGGCAACCGAACACTGAAGCTTTCTTT. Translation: CASVGQPNTEAFF.

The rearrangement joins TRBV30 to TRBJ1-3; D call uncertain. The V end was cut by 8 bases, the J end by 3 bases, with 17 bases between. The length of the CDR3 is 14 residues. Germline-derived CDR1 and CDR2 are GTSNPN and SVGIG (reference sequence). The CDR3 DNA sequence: TGTGCCGGGTCTTGGACTCTGGGTGGAAACACCATATATTTT. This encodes CAGSWTLGGNTIYF.

The CDR3 sequence: CASSPTARDKTQYF. DNA for the CDR3: TGTGCCAGCAGCCCTACGGCAAGGGATAAGACCCAGTACTTC. The chain is built from TRBV7-9 and TRBJ2-5; no reliable D call. V lost 5 bases and J lost 6, with 16 bases in between. This CDR3 contains 14 residues. The germline gives CDR1 SEHNR, CDR2 FQNEAQ (reference sequence).

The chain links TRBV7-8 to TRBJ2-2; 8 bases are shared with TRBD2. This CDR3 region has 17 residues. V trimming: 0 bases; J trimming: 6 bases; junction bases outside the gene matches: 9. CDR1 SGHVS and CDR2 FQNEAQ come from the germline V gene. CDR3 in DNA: TGTGCCAGCAGCTTAGCCCAGGGACTAGGGCGTGCCGGGGAGCTGTTTTTT. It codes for CASSLAQGLGRAGELFF.

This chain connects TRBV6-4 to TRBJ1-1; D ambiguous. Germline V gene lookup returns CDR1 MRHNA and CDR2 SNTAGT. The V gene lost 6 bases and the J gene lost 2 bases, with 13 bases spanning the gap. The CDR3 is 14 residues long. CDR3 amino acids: CASSPNPLNTEAFF. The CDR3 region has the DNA TGTGCCAGCAGCCCGAATCCATTAAACACTGAAGCTTTCTTT.

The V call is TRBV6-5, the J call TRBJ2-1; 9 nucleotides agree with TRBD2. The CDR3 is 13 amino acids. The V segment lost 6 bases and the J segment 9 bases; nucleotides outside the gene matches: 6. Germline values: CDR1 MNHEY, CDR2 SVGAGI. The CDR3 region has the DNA TGTGCCAGCAGACTAGGACTAGCGCGTGAGCAGTTCTTC. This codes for CASRLGLAREQFF.

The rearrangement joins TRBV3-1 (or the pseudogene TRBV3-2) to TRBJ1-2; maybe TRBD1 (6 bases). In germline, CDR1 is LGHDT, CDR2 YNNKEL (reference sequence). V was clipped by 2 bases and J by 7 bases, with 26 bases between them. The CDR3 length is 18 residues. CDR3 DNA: TGTGCCAGCAGCCAACCAAGAAGGGGTCGGACAGAGGGTCCTGGCTACACCTTC. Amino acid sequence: CASSQPRRGRTEGPGYTF.

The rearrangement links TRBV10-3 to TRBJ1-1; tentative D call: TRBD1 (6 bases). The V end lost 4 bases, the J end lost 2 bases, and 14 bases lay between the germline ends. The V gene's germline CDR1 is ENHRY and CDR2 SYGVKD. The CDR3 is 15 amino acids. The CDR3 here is CAISGRAGDNTEAFF. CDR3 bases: TGTGCCATCAGTGGGCGAGCAGGGGATAACACTGAAGCTTTCTTT.

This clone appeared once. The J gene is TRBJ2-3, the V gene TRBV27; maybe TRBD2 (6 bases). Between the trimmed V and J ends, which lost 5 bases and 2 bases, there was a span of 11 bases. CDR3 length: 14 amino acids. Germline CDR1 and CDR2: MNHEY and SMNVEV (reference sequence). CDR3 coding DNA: TGTGCCAGCAGTCCCGGGACTTACACAGATACGCAGTATTTT. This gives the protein CASSPGTYTDTQYF.

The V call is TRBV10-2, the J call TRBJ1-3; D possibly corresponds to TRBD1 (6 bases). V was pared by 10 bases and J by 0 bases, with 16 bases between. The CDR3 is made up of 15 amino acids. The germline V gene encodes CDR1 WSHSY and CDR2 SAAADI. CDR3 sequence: CATIGQLSSGNTIYF. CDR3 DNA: TGCGCCACCATAGGACAGTTGAGCTCTGGAAACACCATATATTTT.

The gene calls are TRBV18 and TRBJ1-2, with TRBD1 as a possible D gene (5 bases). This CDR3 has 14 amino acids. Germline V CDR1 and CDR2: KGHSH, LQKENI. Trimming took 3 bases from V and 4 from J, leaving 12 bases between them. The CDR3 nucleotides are TGTGCCAGCTCACCTGCCGGGACCCTCTATGGCTACACCTTC. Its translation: CASSPAGTLYGYTF.

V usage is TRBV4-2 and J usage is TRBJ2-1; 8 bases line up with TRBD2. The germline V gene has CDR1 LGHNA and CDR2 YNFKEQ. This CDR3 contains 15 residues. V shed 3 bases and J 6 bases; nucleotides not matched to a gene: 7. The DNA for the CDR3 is TGTGCCAGCAGCCACAACTCCGGGGGGGCCAATGAGCAGTTCTTC. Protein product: CASSHNSGGANEQFF.

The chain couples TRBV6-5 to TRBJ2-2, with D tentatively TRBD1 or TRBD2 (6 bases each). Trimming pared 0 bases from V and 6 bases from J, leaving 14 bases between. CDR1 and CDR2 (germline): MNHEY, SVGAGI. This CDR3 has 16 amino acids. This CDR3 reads CASSYSRGPRSGELFF. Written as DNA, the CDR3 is TGTGCCAGCAGTTACTCACGGGGGCCCCGATCCGGGGAGCTGTTTTTT.